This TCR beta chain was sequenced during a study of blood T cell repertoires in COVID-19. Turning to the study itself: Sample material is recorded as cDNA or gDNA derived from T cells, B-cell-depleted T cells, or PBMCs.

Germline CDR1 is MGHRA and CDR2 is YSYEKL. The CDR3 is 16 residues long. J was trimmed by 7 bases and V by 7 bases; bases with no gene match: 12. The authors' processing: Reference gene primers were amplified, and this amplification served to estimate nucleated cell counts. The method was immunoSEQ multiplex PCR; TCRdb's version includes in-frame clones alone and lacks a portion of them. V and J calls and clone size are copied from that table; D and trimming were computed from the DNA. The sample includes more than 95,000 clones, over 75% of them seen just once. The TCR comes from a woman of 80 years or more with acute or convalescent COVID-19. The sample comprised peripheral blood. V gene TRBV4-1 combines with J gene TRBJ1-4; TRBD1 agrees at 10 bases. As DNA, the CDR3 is TGCGCCAGCAAGCAGGGGACAGGGGAGATAGGTGAAAAACTGTTTTTT. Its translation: CASKQGTGEIGEKLFF.